This T cell receptor beta chain was recorded in a study of T cells in Graves' hyperthyroidism and ophthalmopathy. Study-wide results and limits: Blood also carried most thyroid clonotypes expanded above 0.001.

About this clonotype itself: The antigen remains undetermined.

From RNA transcripts, TCR beta CDR3 regions were amplified. The study used the HTBI primer set for a first-round RT-PCR of the TCR CDR3. TCRdb re-called the multiplex PCR reads with MiXCR, one entry per CDR3 protein. The sample contains approximately 430,000 distinct CDR3 sequences, roughly 14% of which appear only once. V was pared by 5 bases and J by 3 bases, with 14 bases between. The germline V gene has CDR1 SEHNR and CDR2 FQNEAQ (reference sequence). The CDR3 covers 15 residues. The chain combines TRBV7-9 with TRBJ2-4; D call uncertain. Sequencing was carried out using blood. This TCR derives from a man aged 18-30 years with Graves' ophthalmopathy. CDR3 sequence: CASSAGLYLKNIQYF. The CDR3 bases are TGTGCCAGCAGCGCCGGGCTGTATCTCAAAAACATTCAGTACTTC.